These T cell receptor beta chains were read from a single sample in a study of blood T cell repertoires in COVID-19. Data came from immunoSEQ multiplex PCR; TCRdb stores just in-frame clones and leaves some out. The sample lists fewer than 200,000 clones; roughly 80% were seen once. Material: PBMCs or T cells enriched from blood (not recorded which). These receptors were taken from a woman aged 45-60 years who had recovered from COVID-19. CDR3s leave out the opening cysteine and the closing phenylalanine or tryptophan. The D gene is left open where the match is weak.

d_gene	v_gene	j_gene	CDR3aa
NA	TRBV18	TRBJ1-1	ASSPALNTEAF
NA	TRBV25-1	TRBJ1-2	ASSESIQEGFWNYGYT
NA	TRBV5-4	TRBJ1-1	ASSPGGINTEAF
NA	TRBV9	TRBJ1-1	ASSPKNSMNTEAF
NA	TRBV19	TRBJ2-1	ASSTSTGYEQF
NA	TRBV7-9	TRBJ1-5	ASSFPNQPQH
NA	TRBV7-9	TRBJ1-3	ASSLVLKESDTIY
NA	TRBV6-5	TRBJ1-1	ASTRGDRLNGEAF
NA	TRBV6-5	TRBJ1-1	ASSYSPRANTEAF
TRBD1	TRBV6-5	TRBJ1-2	ASSYTGQGGRYT
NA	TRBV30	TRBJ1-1	AWSVGLRGAF
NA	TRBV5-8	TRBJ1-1	ASSFRSVNTEAF
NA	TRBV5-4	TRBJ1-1	ASSKGQNTEAF
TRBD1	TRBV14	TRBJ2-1	ASSHEDRVPKQF
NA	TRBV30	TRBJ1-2	AWSPDIYGYT
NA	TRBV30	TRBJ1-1	AWGQGHTEAF
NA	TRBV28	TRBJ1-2	ASSRKKDSRLGYT
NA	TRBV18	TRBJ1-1	ASSDGENTEAF
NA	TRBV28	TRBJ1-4	ASRSLEKLF
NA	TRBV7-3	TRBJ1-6	ASRRSSYNSPLH
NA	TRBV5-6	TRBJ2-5	ASSLGLETQY
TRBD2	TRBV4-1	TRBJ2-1	ASSQHSGGASEQF
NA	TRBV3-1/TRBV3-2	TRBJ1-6	ASSQDGVPPLH
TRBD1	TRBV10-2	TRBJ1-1	ASTTGGSEAF
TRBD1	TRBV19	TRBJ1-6	ASSKWGQGNSPLH
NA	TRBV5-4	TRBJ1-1	ASTLTGTYEAF